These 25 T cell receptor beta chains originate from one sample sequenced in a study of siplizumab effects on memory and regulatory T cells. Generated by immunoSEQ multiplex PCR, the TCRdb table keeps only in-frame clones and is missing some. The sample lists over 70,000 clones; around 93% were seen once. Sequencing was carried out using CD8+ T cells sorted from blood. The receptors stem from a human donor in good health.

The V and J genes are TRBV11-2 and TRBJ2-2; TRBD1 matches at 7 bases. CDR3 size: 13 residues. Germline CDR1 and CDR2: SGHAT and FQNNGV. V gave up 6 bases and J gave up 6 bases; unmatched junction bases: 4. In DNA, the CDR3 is TGTGCCAGCAGTAAACAGGGGTCCGGGGAGCTGTTTTTT. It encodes CASSKQGSGELFF.

CDR3 nucleotides: TGTGCCAGCATGTCCCTCCGGGAGGGGAACACCGGGGAGCTGTTTTTT. Amino acid sequence: CASMSLREGNTGELFF. The rearrangement links TRBV5-5 to TRBJ2-2, with 8 bases identical to TRBD2. Losses at the gene ends were 6 bases for V and 1 base for J; bases not matched to a gene: 8. CDR1 is SGHKS, CDR2 YYEKEE, per germline (reference sequence). CDR3 length equals 16 residues.

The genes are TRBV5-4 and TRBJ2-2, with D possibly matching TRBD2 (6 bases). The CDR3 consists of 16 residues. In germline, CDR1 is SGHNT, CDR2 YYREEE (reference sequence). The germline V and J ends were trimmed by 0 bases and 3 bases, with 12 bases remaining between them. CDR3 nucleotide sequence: TGTGCCAGCAGCTTGGTTTTGGGGGAGGACACCGGGGAGCTGTTTTTT. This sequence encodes CASSLVLGEDTGELFF.

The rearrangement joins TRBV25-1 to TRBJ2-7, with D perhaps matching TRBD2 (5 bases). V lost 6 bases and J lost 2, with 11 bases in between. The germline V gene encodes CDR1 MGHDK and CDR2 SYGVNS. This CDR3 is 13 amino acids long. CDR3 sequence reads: CASREDGTYEQYF. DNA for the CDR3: TGTGCCAGCAGGGAGGACGGGACCTACGAGCAGTACTTC.

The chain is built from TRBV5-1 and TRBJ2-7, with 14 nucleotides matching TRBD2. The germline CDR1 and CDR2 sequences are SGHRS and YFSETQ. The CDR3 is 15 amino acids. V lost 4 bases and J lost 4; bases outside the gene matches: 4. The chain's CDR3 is CASSIGTSGSYEQYF. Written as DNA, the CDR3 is TGCGCCAGCAGCATAGGGACTAGCGGGAGTTACGAGCAGTACTTC.

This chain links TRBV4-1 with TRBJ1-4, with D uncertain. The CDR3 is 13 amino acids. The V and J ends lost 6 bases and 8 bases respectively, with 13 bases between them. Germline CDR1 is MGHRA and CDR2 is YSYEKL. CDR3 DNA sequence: TGCGCCAGCAGTTACCGAGATGAGGAAAAACTGTTTTTT. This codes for CASSYRDEEKLFF.

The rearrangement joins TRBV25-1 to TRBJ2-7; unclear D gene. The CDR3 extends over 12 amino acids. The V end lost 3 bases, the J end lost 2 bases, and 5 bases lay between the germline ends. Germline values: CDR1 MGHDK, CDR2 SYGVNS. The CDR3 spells CASSDYAYEQYF. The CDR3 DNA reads TGTGCCAGCAGTGATTACGCCTACGAGCAGTACTTC.

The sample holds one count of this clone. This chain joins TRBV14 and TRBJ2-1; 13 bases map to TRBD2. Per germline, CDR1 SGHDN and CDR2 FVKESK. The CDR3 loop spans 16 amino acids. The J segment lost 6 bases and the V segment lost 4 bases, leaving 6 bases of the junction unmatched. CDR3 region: CASSPGLAGLSNEQFF. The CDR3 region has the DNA TGTGCCAGCAGCCCGGGACTAGCGGGGCTCAGCAATGAGCAGTTCTTC.

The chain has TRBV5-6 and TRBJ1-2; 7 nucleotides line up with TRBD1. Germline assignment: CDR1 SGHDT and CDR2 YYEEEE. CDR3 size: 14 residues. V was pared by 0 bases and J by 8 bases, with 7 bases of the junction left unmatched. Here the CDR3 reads CASSLVTGRSGYTF. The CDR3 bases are TGTGCCAGCAGCTTGGTGACAGGGAGAAGCGGCTACACCTTC.

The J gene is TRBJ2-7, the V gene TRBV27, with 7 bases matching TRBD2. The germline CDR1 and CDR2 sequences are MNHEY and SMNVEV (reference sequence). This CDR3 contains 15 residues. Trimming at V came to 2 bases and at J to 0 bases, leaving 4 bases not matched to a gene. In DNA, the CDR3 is TGTGCCAGCAGTTTAGATGGCGGGAGCTCCTACGAGCAGTACTTC. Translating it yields CASSLDGGSSYEQYF.

The CDR3 nucleotides read TGTGCCAGCAGCTGGGACAGGGGAGAGGCAAAACTGTTTTTT. Residues: CASSWDRGEAKLFF. This chain joins TRBV7-9 and TRBJ1-4; 10 bases fit TRBD1. Germline V CDR1 and CDR2: SEHNR, FQNEAQ (reference sequence). The CDR3 runs to 14 residues. With V trimmed by 4 bases and J by 10 bases, 6 bases remained unmatched.

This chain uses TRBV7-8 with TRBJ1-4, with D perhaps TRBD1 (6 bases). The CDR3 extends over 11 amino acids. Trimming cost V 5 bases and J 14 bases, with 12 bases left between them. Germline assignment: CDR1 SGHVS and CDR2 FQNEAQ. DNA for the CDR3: TGTGCCAGCAGCCCGGGAGGGGGGCTGTTTTTT. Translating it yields CASSPGGGLFF.

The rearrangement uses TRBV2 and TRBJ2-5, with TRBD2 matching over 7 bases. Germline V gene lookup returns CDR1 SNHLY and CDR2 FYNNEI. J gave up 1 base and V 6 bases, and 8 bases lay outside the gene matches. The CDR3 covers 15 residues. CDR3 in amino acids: CASSPLAETQETQYF. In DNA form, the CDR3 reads TGTGCCAGCAGCCCTCTAGCGGAAACCCAAGAGACCCAGTACTTC.

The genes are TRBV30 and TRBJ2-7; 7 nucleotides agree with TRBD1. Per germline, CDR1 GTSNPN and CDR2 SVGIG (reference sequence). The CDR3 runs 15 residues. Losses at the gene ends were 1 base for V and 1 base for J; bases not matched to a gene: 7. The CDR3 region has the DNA TGTGCCTGGAGTGAGTACAGGGGCGGTTCCTACGAGCAGTACTTC. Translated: CAWSEYRGGSYEQYF.

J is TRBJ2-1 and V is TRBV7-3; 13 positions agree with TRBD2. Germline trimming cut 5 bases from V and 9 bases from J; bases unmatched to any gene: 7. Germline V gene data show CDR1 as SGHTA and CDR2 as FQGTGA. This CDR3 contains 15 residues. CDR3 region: CASSELAGGAAEQFF. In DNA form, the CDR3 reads TGTGCCAGCAGCGAACTAGCGGGAGGGGCGGCTGAGCAGTTCTTC.

The CDR3, as DNA: TGTGCCAGCAGACCCAGGGTTACCGGGGAGCTGTTTTTT. Translation: CASRPRVTGELFF. The genes are TRBV25-1 and TRBJ2-2, with D tentatively TRBD1 (5 bases). V was cut by 6 bases and J by 5 bases, with 10 bases left in between. CDR1 is MGHDK and CDR2 is SYGVNS in the germline V gene. The CDR3 totals 13 residues.

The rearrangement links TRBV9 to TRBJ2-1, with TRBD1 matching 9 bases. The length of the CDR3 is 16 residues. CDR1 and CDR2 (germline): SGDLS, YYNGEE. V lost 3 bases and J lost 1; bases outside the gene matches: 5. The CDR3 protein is CASSDRQGVSYNEQFF. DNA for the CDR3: TGTGCCAGCAGCGACCGACAGGGGGTTTCCTACAATGAGCAGTTCTTC.

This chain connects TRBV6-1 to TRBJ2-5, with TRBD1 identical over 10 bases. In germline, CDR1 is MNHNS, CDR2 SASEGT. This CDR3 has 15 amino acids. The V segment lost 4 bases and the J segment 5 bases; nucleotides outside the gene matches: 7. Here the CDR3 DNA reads TGTGCCAGCAGTGCGGAGACAGGGGGCTCGGAGACCCAGTACTTC. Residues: CASSAETGGSETQYF.

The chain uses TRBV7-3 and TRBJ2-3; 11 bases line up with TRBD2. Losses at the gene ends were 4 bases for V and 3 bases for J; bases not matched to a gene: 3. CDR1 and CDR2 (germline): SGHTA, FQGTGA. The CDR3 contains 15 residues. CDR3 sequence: CASSSTSGRTDTQYF. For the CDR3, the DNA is TGTGCCAGCAGCTCCACTAGCGGGAGAACAGATACGCAGTATTTT. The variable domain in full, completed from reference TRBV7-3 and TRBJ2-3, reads GAGVSQTPSNKVTEKGKYVELRCDPISGHTALYWYRQSLGQGPEFLIYFQGTGAADDSGLPNDRFFAVRPEGSVSTLKIQRTERGDSAVYLCASSSTSGRTDTQYFGPGTRLTVL.

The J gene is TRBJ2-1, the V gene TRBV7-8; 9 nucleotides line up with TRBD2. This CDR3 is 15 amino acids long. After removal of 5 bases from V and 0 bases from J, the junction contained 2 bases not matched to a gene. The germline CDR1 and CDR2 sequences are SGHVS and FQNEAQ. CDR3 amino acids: CASSHSGSSYNEQFF. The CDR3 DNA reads TGTGCCAGCAGCCATAGCGGGAGCTCCTACAATGAGCAGTTCTTC.

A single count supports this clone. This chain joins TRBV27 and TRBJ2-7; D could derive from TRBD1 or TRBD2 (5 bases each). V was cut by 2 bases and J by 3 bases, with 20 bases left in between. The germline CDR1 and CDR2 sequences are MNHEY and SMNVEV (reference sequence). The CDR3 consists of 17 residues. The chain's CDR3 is CASSLRGPSRPYYEQYF. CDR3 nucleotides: TGTGCCAGCAGTTTAAGGGGACCCTCAAGGCCCTACTACGAGCAGTACTTC.

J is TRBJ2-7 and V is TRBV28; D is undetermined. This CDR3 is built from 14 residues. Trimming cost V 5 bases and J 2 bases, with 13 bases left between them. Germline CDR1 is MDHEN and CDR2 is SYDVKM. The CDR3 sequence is CASSDRISPYEQYF. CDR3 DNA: TGTGCCAGCAGTGATCGGATTTCGCCCTACGAGCAGTACTTC.

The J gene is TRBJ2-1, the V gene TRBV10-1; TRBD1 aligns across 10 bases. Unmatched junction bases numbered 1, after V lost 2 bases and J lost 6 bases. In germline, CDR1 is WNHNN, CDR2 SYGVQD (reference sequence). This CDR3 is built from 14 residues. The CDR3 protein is CASSEGDRGNEQFF. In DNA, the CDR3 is TGCGCCAGCAGTGAGGGGGACAGGGGCAATGAGCAGTTCTTC.

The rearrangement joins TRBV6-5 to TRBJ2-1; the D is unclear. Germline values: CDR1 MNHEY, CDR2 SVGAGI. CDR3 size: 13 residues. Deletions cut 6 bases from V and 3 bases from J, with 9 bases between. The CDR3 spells CASRSRVYNEQFF. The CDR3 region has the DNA TGTGCCAGCAGATCTAGGGTCTACAATGAGCAGTTCTTC.

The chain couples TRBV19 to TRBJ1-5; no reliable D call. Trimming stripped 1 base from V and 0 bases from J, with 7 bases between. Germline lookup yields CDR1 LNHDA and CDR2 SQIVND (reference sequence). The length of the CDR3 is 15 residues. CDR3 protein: CASSIGRISNQPQHF. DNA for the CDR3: TGTGCCAGTAGTATAGGTCGAATTAGCAATCAGCCCCAGCATTTT.